This note documents a single T cell receptor beta chain sequence. Followed over time, Seattle patients had been enrolled while infection was active. As processed by the authors: Reference gene primer amplification gave estimated nucleated cell counts. Assay: immunoSEQ multiplex PCR; the TCRdb copy retains only in-frame clones and omits some. That table gives V, J and clone size, and the DNA gave D and trimming. The sample has roughly 190,000 clones, approximately 94% seen once. The sample belongs to a study of blood T cell repertoires in COVID-19. Study summary: The analysed material was cDNA or gDNA that came from T cells, B-cell-depleted T cells, or PBMCs.

This CDR3 contains 16 residues. Trimming took off 5 bases at V and 1 base at J, with 15 bases between the two ends. Germline-derived CDR1 and CDR2 are SGHVS and FNYEAQ. This chain uses TRBV7-6 with TRBJ1-3; no reliable D call. Sequencing used peripheral blood. The source of this sequence is a man aged 30 to 45 with COVID-19, enrolled during active disease. The CDR3 loop reads CASSLEDSISGNTIYF. DNA for the CDR3: TGTGCCAGCAGCCTCGAAGACTCAATATCTGGAAACACCATATATTTT.